This paragraph reports one T cell receptor beta chain. Its cognate antigen is unknown. The data were taken from a study of regulatory T cells in long-lasting Graves disease. Study overall: Persistent Graves' disease required over 5 years of antithyroid drugs and positive TSH receptor antibodies. Study-level findings and limits: Only a small sample size was used, which may have cut accuracy. Graves' patients with persistent disease showed TCR diversity lower than patients newly diagnosed. Fewer public clonotypes were shared by new patients (approximately 1,000) than by persistent patients (2,741).

V lost 4 bases and J lost 2, with 6 bases in between. CDR1 ENHRY and CDR2 SYGVKD come from the germline V gene. The CDR3 is 14 amino acids. As for time point: persistent/refractory GD, antithyroid drugs over 5 years with positive TRAb. PBMC RNA served as the TCR library source. Combining iRepertoire HTBI primers with Arm-PCR of CDR3 regions, the authors built TCR beta libraries. Each CDR3 protein is one row after TCRdb ran MiXCR on the multiplex PCR reads. The sample records a few hundred thousand distinct CDR3 sequences, approximately 25% being singletons. This clonotype was obtained from a woman in her thirties or forties with Graves disease. The sample was peripheral blood mononuclear cells (PBMCs), taken when the disease was refractory, from a patient treated with antithyroid drugs. The chain has TRBV10-3 and TRBJ1-6; D is possibly TRBD1 (5 bases). CDR3 in DNA: TGTGCCATCAGTGTGGGGCCCTATAATTCACCCCTCCACTTT. Protein sequence: CAISVGPYNSPLHF.